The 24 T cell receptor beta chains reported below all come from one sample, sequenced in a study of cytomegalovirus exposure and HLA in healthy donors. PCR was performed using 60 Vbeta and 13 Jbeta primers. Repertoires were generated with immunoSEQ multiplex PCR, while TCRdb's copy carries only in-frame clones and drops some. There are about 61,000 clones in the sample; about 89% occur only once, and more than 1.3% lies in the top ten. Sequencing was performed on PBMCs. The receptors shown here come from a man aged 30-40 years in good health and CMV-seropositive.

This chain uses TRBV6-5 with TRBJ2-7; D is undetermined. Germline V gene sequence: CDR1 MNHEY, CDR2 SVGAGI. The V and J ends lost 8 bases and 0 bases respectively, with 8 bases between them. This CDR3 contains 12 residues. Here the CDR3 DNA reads TGTGCCAGCCATTCAGGCTCCTACGAGCAGTACTTC. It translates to CASHSGSYEQYF.

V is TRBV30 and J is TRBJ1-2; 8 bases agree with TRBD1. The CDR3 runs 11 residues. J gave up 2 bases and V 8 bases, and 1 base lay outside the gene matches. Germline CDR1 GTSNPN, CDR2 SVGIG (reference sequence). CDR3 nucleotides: TGTGCCGGGGACAGGAACTATGGCTACACCTTC. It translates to CAGDRNYGYTF.

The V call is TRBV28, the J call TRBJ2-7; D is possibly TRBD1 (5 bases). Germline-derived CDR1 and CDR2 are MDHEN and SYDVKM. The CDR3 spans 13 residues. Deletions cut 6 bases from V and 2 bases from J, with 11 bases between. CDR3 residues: CASRPTDTYEQYF. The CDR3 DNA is TGTGCCAGCAGACCGACGGACACCTACGAGCAGTACTTC.

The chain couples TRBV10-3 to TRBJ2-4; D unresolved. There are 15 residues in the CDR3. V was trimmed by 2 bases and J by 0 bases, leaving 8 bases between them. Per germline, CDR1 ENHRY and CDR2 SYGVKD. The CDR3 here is CAISEGELAKNIQYF. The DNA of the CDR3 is TGTGCCATCAGTGAGGGAGAACTAGCCAAAAACATTCAGTACTTC.

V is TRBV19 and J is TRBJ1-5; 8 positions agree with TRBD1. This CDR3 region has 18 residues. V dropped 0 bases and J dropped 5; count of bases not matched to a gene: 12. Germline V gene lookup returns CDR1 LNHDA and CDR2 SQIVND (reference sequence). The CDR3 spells CASSIDRTGWGLDQPQHF. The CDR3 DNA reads TGTGCCAGTAGTATAGATCGGACAGGGTGGGGGCTGGATCAGCCCCAGCATTTT.

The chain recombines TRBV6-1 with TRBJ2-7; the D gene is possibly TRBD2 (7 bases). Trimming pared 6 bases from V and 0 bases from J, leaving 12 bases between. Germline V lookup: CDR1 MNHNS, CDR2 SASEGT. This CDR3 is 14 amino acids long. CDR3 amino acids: CASREGGLSYEQYF. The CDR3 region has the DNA TGTGCCAGCAGAGAGGGGGGGCTCTCCTACGAGCAGTACTTC.

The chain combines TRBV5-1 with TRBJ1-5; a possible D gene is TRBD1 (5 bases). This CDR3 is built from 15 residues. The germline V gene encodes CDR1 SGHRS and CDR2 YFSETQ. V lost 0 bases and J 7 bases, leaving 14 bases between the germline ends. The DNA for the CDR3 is TGCGCCAGCAGCTTGGTAGGGGAAAAGGGCCAGCCCCAGCATTTT. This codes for CASSLVGEKGQPQHF.

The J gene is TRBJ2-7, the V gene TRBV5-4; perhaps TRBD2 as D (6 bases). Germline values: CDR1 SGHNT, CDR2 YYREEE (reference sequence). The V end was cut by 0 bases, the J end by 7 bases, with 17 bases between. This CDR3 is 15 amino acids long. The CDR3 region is CASSLVGGTLREQYF. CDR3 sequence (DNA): TGTGCCAGCAGCTTGGTTGGGGGGACCCTTAGGGAGCAGTACTTC.

CDR3 residues: CASSVATGEYGYTF. In DNA form, the CDR3 reads TGTGCCAGCAGCGTGGCGACAGGGGAATATGGCTACACCTTC. V gene TRBV9 combines with J gene TRBJ1-2, with 8 bases that match TRBD1. Germline assignment: CDR1 SGDLS and CDR2 YYNGEE. The V and J ends lost 2 bases and 5 bases, in that order; junction bases with no gene match: 5. The CDR3 is 14 amino acids.

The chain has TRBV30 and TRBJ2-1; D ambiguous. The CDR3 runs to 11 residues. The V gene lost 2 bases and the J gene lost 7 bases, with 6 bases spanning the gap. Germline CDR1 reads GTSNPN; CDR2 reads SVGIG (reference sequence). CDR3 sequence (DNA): TGTGCCTGGAGTACCCTAAATGAGCAGTTCTTC. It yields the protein CAWSTLNEQFF. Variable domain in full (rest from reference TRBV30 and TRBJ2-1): SQTIHQWPATLVQPVGSPLSLECTVEGTSNPNLYWYRQAAGRGLQLLFYSVGIGQISSEVPQNLSASRPQDRQFILSSKKLLLSDSGFYLCAWSTLNEQFFGPGTRLTVL.

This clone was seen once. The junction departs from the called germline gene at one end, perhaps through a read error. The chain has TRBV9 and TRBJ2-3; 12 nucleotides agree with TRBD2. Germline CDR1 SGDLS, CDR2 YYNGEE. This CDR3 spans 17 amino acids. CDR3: CASGWGPTSGSKDTQYF. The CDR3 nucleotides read TGTGCCAGCGGATGGGGGCCGACTAGCGGGAGCAAAGATACGCAGTATTTT. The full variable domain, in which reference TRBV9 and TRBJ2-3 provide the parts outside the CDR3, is DSGVTQTPKHLITATGQRVTLRCSPRSGDLSVYWYQQSLDQGLQFLIQYYNGEERAKGNILERFSAQQFPDLHSELNLSSLELGDSALYFCASGWGPTSGSKDTQYFGPGTRLTVL.

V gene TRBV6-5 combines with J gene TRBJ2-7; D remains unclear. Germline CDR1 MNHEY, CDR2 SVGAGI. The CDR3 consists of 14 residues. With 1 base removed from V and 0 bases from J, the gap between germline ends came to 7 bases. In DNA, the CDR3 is TGTGCCAGCAGTTACTTCGACACCTCCTACGAGCAGTACTTC. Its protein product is CASSYFDTSYEQYF.

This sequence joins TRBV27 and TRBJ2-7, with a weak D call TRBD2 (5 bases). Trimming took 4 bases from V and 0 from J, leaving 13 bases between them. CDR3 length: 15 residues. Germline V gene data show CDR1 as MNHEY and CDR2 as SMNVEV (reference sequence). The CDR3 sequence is CASSSRGMTSYEQYF. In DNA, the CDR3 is TGTGCCAGCAGTTCCCGGGGAATGACCTCCTACGAGCAGTACTTC.

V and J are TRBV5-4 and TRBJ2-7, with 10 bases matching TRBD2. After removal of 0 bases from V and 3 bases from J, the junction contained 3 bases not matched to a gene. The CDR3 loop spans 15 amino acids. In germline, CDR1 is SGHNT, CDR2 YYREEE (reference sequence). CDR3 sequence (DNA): TGTGCCAGCAGCTTGGCTAGCGGGAGCTTCTACGAGCAGTACTTC. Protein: CASSLASGSFYEQYF.

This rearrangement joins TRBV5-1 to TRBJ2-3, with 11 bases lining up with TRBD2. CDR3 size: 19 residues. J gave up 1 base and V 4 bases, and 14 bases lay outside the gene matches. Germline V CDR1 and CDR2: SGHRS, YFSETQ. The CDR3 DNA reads TGCGCCAGCAGCCCAGGGCCTTATAGCGGGAGGGCGGGCACAGATACGCAGTATTTT. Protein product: CASSPGPYSGRAGTDTQYF. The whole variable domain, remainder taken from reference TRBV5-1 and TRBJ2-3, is KAGVTQTPRYLIKTRGQQVTLSCSPISGHRSVSWYQQTPGQGLQFLFEYFSETQRNKGNFPGRFSGRQFSNSRSEMNVSTLELGDSALYLCASSPGPYSGRAGTDTQYFGPGTRLTVL.

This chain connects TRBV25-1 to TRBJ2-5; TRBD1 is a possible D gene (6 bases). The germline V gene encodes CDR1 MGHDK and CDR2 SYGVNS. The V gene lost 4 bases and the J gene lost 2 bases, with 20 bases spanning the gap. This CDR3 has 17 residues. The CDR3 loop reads CASSGVGDNLGQETQYF. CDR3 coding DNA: TGTGCCAGCAGTGGGGTTGGGGACAACCTAGGGCAAGAGACCCAGTACTTC.

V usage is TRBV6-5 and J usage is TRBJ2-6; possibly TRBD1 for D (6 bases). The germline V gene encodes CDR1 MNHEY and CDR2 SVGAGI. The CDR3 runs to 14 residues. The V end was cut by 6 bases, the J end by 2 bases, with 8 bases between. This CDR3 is CASRQGTGANVLTF. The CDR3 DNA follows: TGTGCCAGCAGGCAGGGGACTGGGGCCAACGTCCTGACTTTC.

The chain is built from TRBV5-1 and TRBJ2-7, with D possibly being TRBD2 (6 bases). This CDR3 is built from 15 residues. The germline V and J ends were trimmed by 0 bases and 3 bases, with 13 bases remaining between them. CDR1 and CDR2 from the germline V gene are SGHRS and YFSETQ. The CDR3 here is CASSLGASESYEQYF. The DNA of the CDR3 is TGCGCCAGCAGCTTGGGTGCTAGCGAGAGCTACGAGCAGTACTTC.

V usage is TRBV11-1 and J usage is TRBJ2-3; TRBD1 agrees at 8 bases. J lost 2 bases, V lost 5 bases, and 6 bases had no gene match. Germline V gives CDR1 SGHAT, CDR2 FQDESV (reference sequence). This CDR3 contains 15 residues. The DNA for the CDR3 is TGTGCCAGCAGCGCCGGACAGGGCAACACAGATACGCAGTATTTT. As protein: CASSAGQGNTDTQYF.

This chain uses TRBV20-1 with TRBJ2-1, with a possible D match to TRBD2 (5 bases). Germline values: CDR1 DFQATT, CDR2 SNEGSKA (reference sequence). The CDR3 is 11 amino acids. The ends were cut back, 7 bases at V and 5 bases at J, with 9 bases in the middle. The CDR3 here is CSGTGDNEQFF. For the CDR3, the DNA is TGCAGTGGGACTGGGGACAATGAGCAGTTCTTC.

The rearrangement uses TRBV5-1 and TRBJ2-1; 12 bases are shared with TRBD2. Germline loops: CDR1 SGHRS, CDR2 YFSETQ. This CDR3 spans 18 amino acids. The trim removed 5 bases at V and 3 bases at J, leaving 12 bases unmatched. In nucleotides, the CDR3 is TGCGCCAGCAGACCGACTAGCGGGAGTTTTAGAGGCTACAATGAGCAGTTCTTC. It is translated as CASRPTSGSFRGYNEQFF.

DNA of the CDR3: TGTGCCAGCAGCCCCGGGGGGACCTATGGCTACACCTTC. It is translated as CASSPGGTYGYTF. The chain is built from TRBV14 and TRBJ1-2; weak D call: TRBD1 (5 bases). V lost 4 bases, J lost 4 bases, and 10 bases lay in between. From germline, CDR1 is SGHDN and CDR2 FVKESK. The CDR3 is 13 amino acids.

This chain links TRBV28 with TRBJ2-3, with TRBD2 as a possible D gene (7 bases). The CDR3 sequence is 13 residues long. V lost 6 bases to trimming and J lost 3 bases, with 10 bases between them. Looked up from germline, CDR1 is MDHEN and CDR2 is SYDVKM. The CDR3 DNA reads TGTGCCAGCAGGGAGGGGGGGACAGATACGCAGTATTTT. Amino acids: CASREGGTDTQYF.

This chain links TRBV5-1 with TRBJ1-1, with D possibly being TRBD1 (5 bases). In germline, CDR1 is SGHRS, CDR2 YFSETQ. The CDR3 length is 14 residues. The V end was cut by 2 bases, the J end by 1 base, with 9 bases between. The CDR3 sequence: CASSFQGQNTEAFF. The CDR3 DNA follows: TGCGCCAGCAGCTTCCAGGGCCAGAACACTGAAGCTTTCTTT.